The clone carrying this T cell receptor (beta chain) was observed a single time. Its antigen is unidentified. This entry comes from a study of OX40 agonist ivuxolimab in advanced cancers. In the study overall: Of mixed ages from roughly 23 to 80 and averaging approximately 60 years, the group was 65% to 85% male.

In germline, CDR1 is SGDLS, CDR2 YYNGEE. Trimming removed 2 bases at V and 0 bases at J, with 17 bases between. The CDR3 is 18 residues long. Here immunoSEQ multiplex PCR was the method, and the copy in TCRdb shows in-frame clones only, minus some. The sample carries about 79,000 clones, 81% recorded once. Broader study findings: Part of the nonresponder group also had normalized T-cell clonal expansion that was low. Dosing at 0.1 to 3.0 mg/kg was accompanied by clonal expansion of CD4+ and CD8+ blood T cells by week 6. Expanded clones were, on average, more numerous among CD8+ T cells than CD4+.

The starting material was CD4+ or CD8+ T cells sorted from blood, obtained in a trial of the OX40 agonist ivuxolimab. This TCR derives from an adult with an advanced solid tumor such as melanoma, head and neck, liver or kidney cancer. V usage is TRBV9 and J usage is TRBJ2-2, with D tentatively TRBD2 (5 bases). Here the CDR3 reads CASSVGLSGTPNTGELFF. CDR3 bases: TGTGCCAGCAGCGTCGGACTGTCCGGTACGCCGAACACCGGGGAGCTGTTTTTT. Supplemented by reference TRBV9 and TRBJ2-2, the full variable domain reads DSGVTQTPKHLITATGQRVTLRCSPRSGDLSVYWYQQSLDQGLQFLIQYYNGEERAKGNILERFSAQQFPDLHSELNLSSLELGDSALYFCASSVGLSGTPNTGELFFGEGSRLTVL.